The clone carrying this TCR beta chain has just a few counts. These data originate in a study of blood T cells in healthy people across ages. The second PCR ran about 6 to 11 cycles with a sample-barcoded 5' primer and J-beta primers. Each of the samples gave a minimum of 2.5 million paired-end reads that contained CDR3. TCRdb re-called the 5' RACE reads with MiXCR, one entry per CDR3 protein. The sample consists of roughly 800,000 distinct CDR3 sequences, about three fifths of them appearing once. The ends were cut back, 2 bases at V and 9 bases at J, with 8 bases in the middle. Looked up from germline, CDR1 is MDHEN and CDR2 is SYDVKM. The CDR3 loop spans 12 amino acids.

The sample was blood. The receptor was derived from a man aged 25-45 years in good health. The V gene is TRBV28, the J gene TRBJ2-1; D perhaps matches TRBD2 (6 bases). This CDR3 reads CASSLRAGEQFF. The CDR3 DNA reads as TGTGCCAGCAGTTTACGAGCGGGTGAGCAGTTCTTC.